This entry concerns a single T cell receptor (beta chain). This entry belongs to a study of blood T cell repertoires in COVID-19. The protocol was immunoSEQ multiplex PCR, while the TCRdb copy is restricted to in-frame clones and leaves out a portion. The sample includes about 300,000 clones, over 70% seen only once; the top ten take approximately 1.2%. Trimming removed 2 bases at V and 6 bases at J, with 13 bases between. Germline V gives CDR1 SGDLS, CDR2 YYNGEE. This CDR3 has 14 residues. The sample consisted of peripheral blood. The rearrangement joins TRBV9 to TRBJ2-3; TRBD2 is a possible D gene (7 bases). The clonotype comes from a woman aged 45-65 years with acute or convalescent COVID-19. CDR3 sequence: CASSVVGGPDTQYF. In nucleotides, the CDR3 is TGTGCCAGCAGCGTGGTGGGGGGGCCGGATACGCAGTATTTT.